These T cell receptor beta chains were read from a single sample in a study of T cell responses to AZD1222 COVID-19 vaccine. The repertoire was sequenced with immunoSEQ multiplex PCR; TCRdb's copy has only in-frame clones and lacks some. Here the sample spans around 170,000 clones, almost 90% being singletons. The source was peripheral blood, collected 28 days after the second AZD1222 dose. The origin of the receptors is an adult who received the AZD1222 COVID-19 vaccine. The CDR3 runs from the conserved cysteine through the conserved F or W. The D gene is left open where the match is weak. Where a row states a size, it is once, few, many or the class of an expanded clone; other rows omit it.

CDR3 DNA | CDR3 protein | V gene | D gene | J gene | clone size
TGCGCCAGCAGCTTGGCAGGGTACTCACCCCTCCACTTT | CASSLAGYSPLHF | TRBV5-1 | . | TRBJ1-6 | .
TGTGCCAGTACTACCACCGGCGTGCTGGGGAACTATGGCTACACCTTC | CASTTTGVLGNYGYTF | TRBV19 | . | TRBJ1-2 | .
TGTGCCAGCAGCTTGGAACGTGCCAGCTCCTACGAGCAGTACTTC | CASSLERASSYEQYF | TRBV5-4 | . | TRBJ2-7 | .
TGTGCCTGGAGGACAGCGATGAACACTGAAGCTTTCTTT | CAWRTAMNTEAFF | TRBV30 | . | TRBJ1-1 | .
TGTGCCAGCAGCTTTAGTGATTCACCCCTCCACTTT | CASSFSDSPLHF | TRBV11-2 | . | TRBJ1-6 | .
TGTGCCAGCAGCCTAGGACCCTCTGGGGCCAACGTCCTGACTTTC | CASSLGPSGANVLTF | TRBV3-1/TRBV3-2 | . | TRBJ2-6 | .
TGCAGTGGGACGGGCGATGGCTACACCTTC | CSGTGDGYTF | TRBV20-1 | . | TRBJ1-2 | few
TGTGCCACCAGCAGGGAGGACAGGGATTATCAGCCCCAGCATTTT | CATSREDRDYQPQHF | TRBV15 | TRBD1 | TRBJ1-5 | .
TGTGCCAGCAGCCTGCAGGGATTCTCGGATTCACCCCTCCACTTT | CASSLQGFSDSPLHF | TRBV2 | . | TRBJ1-6 | .
TGCGCCAGCAGCTTACAGGGCGCGAACACCGGGGAGCTGTTTTTT | CASSLQGANTGELFF | TRBV5-1 | . | TRBJ2-2 | .
TGCAGCGTCGCCGGGACATTCCAAGAGACCCAGTACTTC | CSVAGTFQETQYF | TRBV29-1 | . | TRBJ2-5 | .
TGTGCCAGCAGTTTACTGGGCGCTAGGGGCTACACCTTC | CASSLLGARGYTF | TRBV12-3/TRBV12-4 | . | TRBJ1-2 | .
TGCAGCACGCCATCCGGGACAGGGTCCGAGCAGTACTTC | CSTPSGTGSEQYF | TRBV29-1 | TRBD1 | TRBJ2-7 | .
TGTGCCAGCAGCGTAGGGGACGGTTACGAGCAGTACTTC | CASSVGDGYEQYF | TRBV9 | . | TRBJ2-7 | .
TGTGCCAGCTCACGGTTTATGGAACACTCCTACAATGAGCAGTTCTTC | CASSRFMEHSYNEQFF | TRBV18 | . | TRBJ2-1 | .
TGTGCCAGTAGTATAGACCCTCCTAGCGGGGGTAGGGAGACCCAGTACTTC | CASSIDPPSGGRETQYF | TRBV19 | TRBD2 | TRBJ2-5 | .
TGTGCCAGCTCACCTAGCGGGGCCTACAATGAGCAGTTCTTC | CASSPSGAYNEQFF | TRBV18 | TRBD2 | TRBJ2-1 | once
TGTGCCAGCAGCTTAGTGGCAGGCCCTCAGCCCCAGCATTTT | CASSLVAGPQPQHF | TRBV7-8 | . | TRBJ1-5 | .
TGTGCCAGCAGCGCCGACGCAATTTCACCCCTCCACTTT | CASSADAISPLHF | TRBV9 | . | TRBJ1-6 | .
TGCAGTGGTCCGACAGACTATGGCTACACCTTC | CSGPTDYGYTF | TRBV20-1 | . | TRBJ1-2 | few
TGCAGCGTTGACGGGGGACCGGTCAGCCCCTGGGGCTACACCTTC | CSVDGGPVSPWGYTF | TRBV29-1 | . | TRBJ1-2 | .
TGTGCCAGCAGTAGGGCCGACGCGACTGGAAACACCATATATTTT | CASSRADATGNTIYF | TRBV6-2/TRBV6-3 | . | TRBJ1-3 | .
TGTGCCAGCAGTTTCGGACAGAACACCGGGGAGCTGTTTTTT | CASSFGQNTGELFF | TRBV28 | . | TRBJ2-2 | .
TGTGCCAGCAGTCCTCCCCAGGGGCCCTCTGAAGCTTTCTTT | CASSPPQGPSEAFF | TRBV28 | . | TRBJ1-1 | .
TGTGCCAGCAGGCAATCAGTAGAGGGGGCCGAGCAGTACTTC | CASRQSVEGAEQYF | TRBV28 | TRBD1 | TRBJ2-7 | .
TGTGCCAGCCAGAGGACTAGCGGGGGAACGGGCGGGGAGCTGTTTTTT | CASQRTSGGTGGELFF | TRBV19 | TRBD2 | TRBJ2-2 | .